The 6 T cell receptor beta chains given below trace back to one sample, sequenced in a study of cytomegalovirus exposure and HLA in healthy donors. 13 Jbeta primers and 60 Vbeta primers were used for the PCR. TCRdb's table, derived via immunoSEQ multiplex PCR, lists solely in-frame clones and lacks some. The sample shows around 45,000 clones, 45% to 60% of them seen only once. Input material: PBMCs. Receptors were obtained from a man in his 60s in good health and CMV-seronegative.

This chain uses TRBV29-1 with TRBJ2-5; D uncertain. The CDR3 covers 11 residues. Germline V gene data show CDR1 as SQVTM and CDR2 as ANQGSEA. Deletions cut 7 bases from V and 5 bases from J, with 11 bases between. Here the CDR3 DNA reads TGCAGCGGCCGACTCGGGGAGACCCAGTACTTC. This gives the protein CSGRLGETQYF. The whole variable domain, remainder taken from reference TRBV29-1 and TRBJ2-5, is SAVISQKPSRDICQRGTSLTIQCQVDSQVTMMFWYRQQPGQSLTLIATANQGSEATYESGFVIDKFPISRPNLTFSTLTVSNMSPEDSSIYLCSGRLGETQYFGPGTRLLVL.

This chain connects TRBV7-2 to TRBJ2-7; 7 bases match TRBD1. The CDR3 sequence is 15 residues long. CDR1 is SGHTA, CDR2 FQGNSA, per germline. V shed 5 bases, J shed 5 bases, and the junction held 12 bases outside the gene matches. The CDR3 is CASSAGTGESHEQYF. The DNA for the CDR3 is TGTGCCAGCAGCGCGGGCACAGGGGAATCCCACGAGCAGTACTTC.

The chain couples TRBV7-2 to TRBJ1-1; 9 bases are shared with TRBD1. The CDR3 is 14 amino acids. The trim removed 1 base at V and 8 bases at J, leaving 5 bases unmatched. Germline V gives CDR1 SGHTA, CDR2 FQGNSA. The DNA for the CDR3 is TGTGCCAGCAGCTTAGGGGGACAGGGTTGGGAAGCTTTCTTT. Protein: CASSLGGQGWEAFF.

CDR3 protein: CASSSLAGTQETQYF. The CDR3 region has the DNA TGTGCCAGCAGCTCCTTAGCGGGGACCCAAGAGACCCAGTACTTC. V usage is TRBV7-9 and J usage is TRBJ2-5; 8 bases agree with TRBD2. Germline assignment: CDR1 SEHNR and CDR2 FQNEAQ (reference sequence). V shed 4 bases, J shed 1 base, and the junction held 5 bases outside the gene matches. The CDR3 runs to 15 residues.

V is TRBV5-1 and J is TRBJ1-1, with D unclear. The CDR3 runs 14 residues. The V end lost 4 bases, the J end lost 2 bases, and 12 bases lay between the germline ends. CDR1 and CDR2 from the germline V gene are SGHRS and YFSETQ. CDR3 loop: CASSAETRNTEAFF. The CDR3 coding sequence is TGCGCCAGCAGCGCTGAAACACGAAACACTGAAGCTTTCTTT.

In nucleotides, the CDR3 is TGTGCCTGGTGGGGAGAAGTAGACTATGGCTACACCTTC. It specifies CAWWGEVDYGYTF. The V call is TRBV30, the J call TRBJ1-2, with no clear D. V lost 5 bases to trimming and J lost 3 bases, with 13 bases between them. The length of the CDR3 is 13 residues. The V gene's germline CDR1 is GTSNPN and CDR2 SVGIG (reference sequence).